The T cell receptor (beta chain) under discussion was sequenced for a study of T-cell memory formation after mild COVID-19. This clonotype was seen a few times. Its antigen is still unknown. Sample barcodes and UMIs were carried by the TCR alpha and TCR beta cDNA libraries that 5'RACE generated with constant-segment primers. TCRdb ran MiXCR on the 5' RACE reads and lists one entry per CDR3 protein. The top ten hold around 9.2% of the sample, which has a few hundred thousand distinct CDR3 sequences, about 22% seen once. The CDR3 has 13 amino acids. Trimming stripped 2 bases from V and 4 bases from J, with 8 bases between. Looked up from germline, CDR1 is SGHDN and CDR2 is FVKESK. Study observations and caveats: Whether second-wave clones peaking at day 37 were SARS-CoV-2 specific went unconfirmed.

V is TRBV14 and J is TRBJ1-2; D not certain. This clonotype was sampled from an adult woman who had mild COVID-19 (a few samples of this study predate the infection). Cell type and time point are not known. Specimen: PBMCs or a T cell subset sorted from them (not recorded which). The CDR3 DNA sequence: TGTGCCAGCAGCCAATCCCGGGGCTATGGCTACACCTTC. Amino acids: CASSQSRGYGYTF.